The rows below give T cell receptor beta chains drawn from one sample of a study of cytomegalovirus exposure and HLA in healthy donors. Sequencing was performed with immunoSEQ multiplex PCR; in TCRdb, only in-frame clones are kept and a portion is missing. The sample includes about 130,000 clones, around 74% of them seen just once. Source material: PBMCs. The origin of the receptors is a male donor in good health and CMV-seronegative. The CDR3 runs from the conserved cysteine through the conserved F or W. Each record gives: clone size, D gene, V gene, J gene, CDR3 DNA, CDR3 protein. A D gene is named only where the DNA matches it firmly. Not all rows give a size; the values are once, few, many and, for expanded clones, a class.

size: -
D: -
V: TRBV7-9
J: TRBJ1-2
DNA: TGTGCCAGCAGCCCGGGGGAGGCGGGCGGCTACACCTTC
CDR3: CASSPGEAGGYTF

size: -
D: TRBD2
V: TRBV30
J: TRBJ2-1
DNA: TGTGCCCGGGGACTAGCGGGAGGTGAGGAGCAGTTCTTC
CDR3: CARGLAGGEEQFF

size: -
D: TRBD1
V: TRBV28
J: TRBJ1-2
DNA: TGTGCCAGCAGTTTCATCTCCCCGGGACAGGGGAGCTATGGCTACACCTTC
CDR3: CASSFISPGQGSYGYTF

size: few
D: -
V: TRBV4-2
J: TRBJ2-7
DNA: TGTGCCAGCAGCCAAGGGCAGGGTGTCTCCTACGAGCAGTACTTC
CDR3: CASSQGQGVSYEQYF

size: -
D: -
V: TRBV28
J: TRBJ1-5
DNA: TGTGCCAGCAGTGCAGGGGATAGCAATCAGCCCCAGCATTTT
CDR3: CASSAGDSNQPQHF

size: -
D: -
V: TRBV19
J: TRBJ1-2
DNA: TGTGCCAGTTCAGACAGTCACCGGGATGGCTACACCTTC
CDR3: CASSDSHRDGYTF

size: -
D: -
V: TRBV15
J: TRBJ1-2
DNA: TGTGCCACCAGCAGAGACGGGGGTCTGCTCTTC
CDR3: CATSRDGGLLF

size: -
D: TRBD2
V: TRBV28
J: TRBJ2-5
DNA: TGTGCCAGCAGTTTACGAGGACTAGCGGGTCTTCAAGAGACCCAGTACTTC
CDR3: CASSLRGLAGLQETQYF

size: -
D: TRBD1
V: TRBV9
J: TRBJ2-2
DNA: TGTGCCAGCAGCGTAGCTACAGGGGCCGGGGAGCTGTTTTTT
CDR3: CASSVATGAGELFF

size: -
D: TRBD1
V: TRBV28
J: TRBJ1-1
DNA: TGTGCCAGCAGCCTCGGGACAGGGTCTTCGAACACTGAAGCTTTCTTT
CDR3: CASSLGTGSSNTEAFF

size: -
D: -
V: TRBV6-5
J: TRBJ2-3
DNA: TGTGCCAGCAGTTACTCAGGCACAGCCACAGATACGCAGTATTTT
CDR3: CASSYSGTATDTQYF

size: -
D: TRBD1
V: TRBV19
J: TRBJ1-5
DNA: TGTGCCAGTAGTATCCACAGGGGGCTAGGCTCTCAGCCCCAGCATTTT
CDR3: CASSIHRGLGSQPQHF

size: few
D: -
V: TRBV11-2
J: TRBJ2-7
DNA: TGTGCCAGCAGCTTAGTGCAGGGGAGCTCCTACGAGCAGTACTTC
CDR3: CASSLVQGSSYEQYF

size: -
D: TRBD1
V: TRBV5-1
J: TRBJ2-3
DNA: TGCGCCACCACCACCGGGACAGGCCCCACAGATACGCAGTATTTT
CDR3: CATTTGTGPTDTQYF

size: once
D: TRBD1
V: TRBV29-1
J: TRBJ1-4
DNA: TGCAGCGTGCGGACAGGGTTGGGGGAAAAACTGTTTTTT
CDR3: CSVRTGLGEKLFF

size: few
D: -
V: TRBV2
J: TRBJ1-2
DNA: TGTGCCACCAAGGGGAAGGACATCCCTGTGTATGGCTACACCTTC
CDR3: CATKGKDIPVYGYTF

size: -
D: -
V: TRBV27
J: TRBJ2-3
DNA: TGTGCCAGCAGCCCCTACCGGGGAACTAGCACAGATACGCAGTATTTT
CDR3: CASSPYRGTSTDTQYF

size: -
D: -
V: TRBV9
J: TRBJ2-7
DNA: TGTGCCAGCAGCCTCACTTTGGGGGGAGAGCAGTACTTC
CDR3: CASSLTLGGEQYF

size: -
D: TRBD1
V: TRBV6-5
J: TRBJ1-4
DNA: TGTGCCAGCAGTTTAACGACAGGGCCTAATGAAAAACTGTTTTTT
CDR3: CASSLTTGPNEKLFF

size: -
D: TRBD2
V: TRBV5-8
J: TRBJ2-3
DNA: TGTGCCAGTAAACTAGCGGGAGGCCCCGATACGCAGTATTTT
CDR3: CASKLAGGPDTQYF

size: -
D: -
V: TRBV7-8
J: TRBJ1-5
DNA: TGTGCCAGCAGCTTAAGTCGGGGGGCGCGGGTGGGCAATCAGCCCCAGCATTTT
CDR3: CASSLSRGARVGNQPQHF

size: -
D: -
V: TRBV15
J: TRBJ2-2
DNA: TGTGCCACCAGCAGAGGTGCGGGGCCCACCGGGGAGCTGTTTTTT
CDR3: CATSRGAGPTGELFF

size: -
D: TRBD1
V: TRBV30
J: TRBJ2-7
DNA: TGTGCCTGGGTCCCTGGACAGGTTTACTCCTACGAGCAGTACTTC
CDR3: CAWVPGQVYSYEQYF

size: -
D: -
V: TRBV4-1
J: TRBJ2-7
DNA: TGCGCCAGCAGCCAAGCCCGAGGGCAGGCGCAGGAGCAGTACTTC
CDR3: CASSQARGQAQEQYF

size: few
D: -
V: TRBV5-1
J: TRBJ1-2
DNA: TGCGCCAGCAGCATCGACAGAGACTATGGCTACACCTTC
CDR3: CASSIDRDYGYTF

size: -
D: -
V: TRBV28
J: TRBJ1-2
DNA: TGTGCCAGCAGTACTGTTTATGGCTACACCTTC
CDR3: CASSTVYGYTF

size: few
D: TRBD1
V: TRBV4-1
J: TRBJ1-1
DNA: TGCGCCAGCAGCCAGGCCAAGGGACAGGGAGGCACTGAAGCTTTCTTT
CDR3: CASSQAKGQGGTEAFF

size: -
D: -
V: TRBV5-4
J: TRBJ2-1
DNA: TGTGCCAGCAGCCCTGACAGCGTTAGGGGTTACAATGAGCAGTTCTTC
CDR3: CASSPDSVRGYNEQFF

size: -
D: -
V: TRBV25-1
J: TRBJ2-3
DNA: TGTGCCAGCAGTGATTATCCGACAGGCGCGGGCACAGATACGCAGTATTTT
CDR3: CASSDYPTGAGTDTQYF

size: once
D: TRBD2
V: TRBV6-5
J: TRBJ2-3
DNA: TGTGCCAGCAGTTACCGGCGGGGGGGCGTTACGCAGTATTTT
CDR3: CASSYRRGGVTQYF

size: -
D: -
V: TRBV28
J: TRBJ1-5
DNA: TGTGCCAGCAGACCTACCCTATTGCATGGCAATCAGCCCCAGCATTTT
CDR3: CASRPTLLHGNQPQHF

size: -
D: -
V: TRBV27
J: TRBJ1-2
DNA: TGTGCCAGCAGTTTGGGGGCAGAAGTCTATGGCTACACCTTC
CDR3: CASSLGAEVYGYTF

size: few
D: -
V: TRBV6-5
J: TRBJ1-1
DNA: TGTGCCAGCAGGTTACAGGGTATGAACACTGAAGCTTTCTTT
CDR3: CASRLQGMNTEAFF

size: once
D: TRBD1
V: TRBV15
J: TRBJ1-2
DNA: TGTGCCACCAGCAGAGATGCAGGGGGAGGTGGCTACACCTTC
CDR3: CATSRDAGGGGYTF